These 32 T cell receptor beta chains came from one sample sequenced in a study of siplizumab effects on memory and regulatory T cells. Repertoires were generated with immunoSEQ multiplex PCR, while TCRdb's copy carries only in-frame clones and drops some. The table includes about 82,000 clones, 80% to 90% detected once. Material for sequencing was Tregs sorted from blood. All receptors come from a human donor in good health.

CDR3 nucleotide sequence: TGTGCCAGTAGTTACACAGGGGGACTTGGAAACACCATATATTTT. This codes for CASSYTGGLGNTIYF. J is TRBJ1-3 and V is TRBV19; TRBD1 agrees at 8 bases. Germline lookup yields CDR1 LNHDA and CDR2 SQIVND (reference sequence). The CDR3 totals 15 residues. J gave up 3 bases and V 5 bases, and 6 bases lay outside the gene matches.

The rearrangement joins TRBV5-6 to TRBJ2-3, with TRBD2 matching over 7 bases. After removal of 9 bases from V and 9 bases from J, the junction contained 16 bases not matched to a gene. The CDR3 contains 14 residues. Germline values: CDR1 SGHDT, CDR2 YYEEEE. CDR3 amino acids: CATIKASGGLTQYF. The CDR3 DNA follows: TGTGCCACCATAAAGGCCTCCGGGGGACTAACGCAGTATTTT.

The gene calls are TRBV5-1 and TRBJ2-7; 13 bases line up with TRBD2. J was trimmed by 2 bases and V by 4 bases; bases with no gene match: 3. From germline, CDR1 is SGHRS and CDR2 YFSETQ. The length of the CDR3 is 15 residues. The CDR3 DNA is TGCGCCAGCAGCGGAACTAGCGGGGGGGCCTACGAGCAGTACTTC. It translates to CASSGTSGGAYEQYF.

The genes are TRBV7-9 and TRBJ1-2; 9 nucleotides agree with TRBD1. Germline-derived CDR1 and CDR2 are SEHNR and FQNEAQ (reference sequence). This CDR3 is built from 13 residues. With 4 bases clipped from V and 6 bases from J, the junction kept 3 bases outside the gene matches. In DNA, the CDR3 is TGTGCCAGCAGCTACAGGGGGCAGGATGGCTACACCTTC. Amino acids: CASSYRGQDGYTF.

The chain uses TRBV18 and TRBJ1-1; TRBD1 matches at 11 bases. There are 17 residues in the CDR3. The germline CDR1 and CDR2 sequences are KGHSH and LQKENI. V lost 1 base, J lost 4 bases, and 8 bases stayed unmatched. Here the CDR3 reads CASSPRGQGAWVTEAFF. CDR3 in DNA: TGTGCCAGCTCACCACGAGGACAGGGGGCGTGGGTCACTGAAGCTTTCTTT.

V usage is TRBV10-3 and J usage is TRBJ1-1, with TRBD1 matching over 7 bases. Germline V CDR1 and CDR2: ENHRY, SYGVKD. With 6 bases clipped from V and 0 bases from J, the junction kept 4 bases outside the gene matches. The CDR3 consists of 14 residues. As DNA, the CDR3 is TGTGCCATCAGGCCCGGGACAGTGAACACTGAAGCTTTCTTT. This gives the protein CAIRPGTVNTEAFF.

The rearrangement uses TRBV5-1 and TRBJ2-7; no clear D gene. Trimming stripped 5 bases from V and 4 bases from J, with 19 bases between. Germline CDR1 SGHRS, CDR2 YFSETQ. This CDR3 has 15 residues. This CDR3 reads CASSAPESVIYEQYF. The CDR3 DNA is TGCGCCAGCAGTGCCCCCGAGTCGGTGATTTACGAGCAGTACTTC.

This chain links TRBV1 with TRBJ2-5; TRBD2, the table's D call, was not compared with the DNA. TRBV1 is listed as a pseudogene. This CDR3 comprises 16 residues. CDR3 protein: CTSSSGTSGARGTQYF. Written as DNA, the CDR3 is TGCACCAGCAGCAGCGGGACTAGCGGGGCCCGGGGGACCCAGTACTTC.

J is TRBJ2-7 and V is TRBV5-5; D possibly corresponds to TRBD1 (6 bases). The CDR3 covers 14 residues. V was clipped by 2 bases and J by 2 bases, with 11 bases between them. Germline V gene lookup returns CDR1 SGHKS and CDR2 YYEKEE (reference sequence). The CDR3 nucleotides are TGTGCCAGCAGCTTCTCATGGGGGCCCTACGAGCAGTACTTC. This gives the protein CASSFSWGPYEQYF.

The chain carries TRBV5-3 and TRBJ1-3; a weak D match, TRBD1 (5 bases). TRBV5-3 carries the ORF label, with uncertain function. The CDR3 is 14 residues long. Trimming cost V 2 bases and J 4 bases, with 10 bases left between them. The CDR3 is CARSFRDYGNTIYF. As DNA, the CDR3 is TGTGCCAGAAGCTTCAGGGACTACGGAAACACCATATATTTT.

The gene calls are TRBV7-2 and TRBJ2-2; 12 positions agree with TRBD2. Germline V CDR1 and CDR2: SGHTA, FQGNSA. The CDR3 has 15 residues. The V segment lost 8 bases and the J segment 4 bases; nucleotides outside the gene matches: 5. The CDR3 DNA reads as TGTGCCAGCCGGGGACTAGCGGGTGCCACCGGGGAGCTGTTTTTT. Its protein is CASRGLAGATGELFF.

This chain joins TRBV7-3 and TRBJ2-2, with 8 bases identical to TRBD2. Germline loops: CDR1 SGHTA, CDR2 FQGTGA. This CDR3 comprises 15 residues. Losses at the gene ends were 6 bases for V and 1 base for J; bases not matched to a gene: 4. CDR3 bases: TGTGCCAGCAGTCCTACTAGCGGGAACACCGGGGAGCTGTTTTTT. It is translated as CASSPTSGNTGELFF. Full variable domain (rest looked up from reference TRBV7-3 and TRBJ2-2): GAGVSQTPSNKVTEKGKYVELRCDPISGHTALYWYRQSLGQGPEFLIYFQGTGAADDSGLPNDRFFAVRPEGSVSTLKIQRTERGDSAVYLCASSPTSGNTGELFFGEGSRLTVL.

The genes are TRBV5-6 and TRBJ2-5; tentatively, D is TRBD2 (6 bases). Looked up from germline, CDR1 is SGHDT and CDR2 is YYEEEE. The CDR3 contains 16 residues. The V and J ends lost 2 bases and 3 bases respectively, with 17 bases between them. The CDR3 region is CASSLRGVAGKETQYF. CDR3 DNA sequence: TGTGCCAGCAGCTTAAGAGGGGTGGCGGGGAAAGAGACCCAGTACTTC. Looking up the rest from reference TRBV5-6 and TRBJ2-5 gives the full variable domain: DAGVTQSPTHLIKTRGQQVTLRCSPKSGHDTVSWYQQALGQGPQFIFQYYEEEERQRGNFPDRFSGHQFPNYSSELNVNALLLGDSALYLCASSLRGVAGKETQYFGPGTRLLVL.

The rearrangement links TRBV12-5 to TRBJ1-6; 9 positions match TRBD1. V lost 1 base, J lost 3 bases, and 7 bases stayed unmatched. Germline V gene data show CDR1 as LGHNT and CDR2 as FRNRAP. CDR3 length: 18 residues. The CDR3 region has the DNA TGTGCTAGTGGTTTGGGGGCCGGGACAGGGCTCTATAATTCACCCCTCCACTTT. Protein product: CASGLGAGTGLYNSPLHF.

The CDR3 loop is CASSLQTRGPNEKLFF. DNA of the CDR3: TGTGCCAGCAGCCTTCAGACCAGGGGTCCCAATGAAAAACTGTTTTTT. The chain links TRBV21-1 to TRBJ1-4; the table's D gene call, TRBD1, was not cross checked with the DNA. TRBV21-1 corresponds to a pseudogene. The CDR3 is made up of 16 amino acids.

CDR3 sequence: CASSLATGPYEQYF. The CDR3 bases are TGTGCCAGCAGCTTAGCGACAGGCCCTTATGAGCAGTACTTC. The chain joins TRBV7-9 to TRBJ2-7, with D possibly being TRBD1 (6 bases). CDR1 is SEHNR, CDR2 FQNEAQ, per germline (reference sequence). The CDR3 spans 14 residues. Between the trimmed V and J ends, which lost 0 bases and 7 bases, there was a span of 13 bases.

The rearrangement links TRBV19 to TRBJ2-7, with 7 nucleotides matching TRBD1. The CDR3 is 13 residues long. Per the germline V gene, CDR1 is LNHDA and CDR2 is SQIVND (reference sequence). The J segment lost 4 bases and the V segment lost 5 bases, leaving 5 bases of the junction unmatched. CDR3 in amino acids: CASSDRVVYEQYF. CDR3 coding DNA: TGTGCCAGTAGTGACAGGGTCGTATACGAGCAGTACTTC.

The chain is built from TRBV5-1 and TRBJ2-1, with D perhaps TRBD1 (5 bases). This CDR3 comprises 15 residues. Trimming left V 1 base short and J 0 bases short, with 8 bases between. CDR1 is SGHRS and CDR2 is YFSETQ in the germline V gene. The CDR3 nucleotides read TGCGCCAGCAGCTTGTTAGGGGACTCCTACAATGAGCAGTTCTTC. It yields the protein CASSLLGDSYNEQFF.

The chain couples TRBV25-1 to TRBJ1-3; D remains unclear. This CDR3 contains 17 residues. The V gene's germline CDR1 is MGHDK and CDR2 SYGVNS. With 3 bases removed from V and 0 bases from J, the gap between germline ends came to 15 bases. The CDR3, as DNA: TGTGCCAGCAGTGATCCAAGAATCCACTTCTCTGGAAACACCATATATTTT. It translates to CASSDPRIHFSGNTIYF.

This rearrangement joins TRBV10-2 to TRBJ2-5; D call uncertain. The CDR3 is 13 amino acids. Per the germline V gene, CDR1 is WSHSY and CDR2 is SAAADI. V lost 1 base and J 5 bases, leaving 8 bases between the germline ends. Written as DNA, the CDR3 is TGCGCCAGCAGTGAGTTTCGACGGGAGACCCAGTACTTC. Its protein is CASSEFRRETQYF.

This clone has ten or more counts. The chain carries TRBV5-5 and TRBJ2-3; unclear D gene. Between the trimmed V and J ends, which lost 1 base and 1 base, there was a span of 4 bases. The CDR3 runs 13 residues. Germline V gene sequence: CDR1 SGHKS, CDR2 YYEKEE (reference sequence). CDR3 loop: CASSLRGTDTQYF. CDR3 nucleotides: TGTGCCAGCAGCTTGAGGGGCACAGATACGCAGTATTTT.

This CDR3 reads CASSYEDRGITEAFF. In DNA, the CDR3 is TGTGCCAGCAGCTACGAGGACAGGGGGATAACTGAAGCTTTCTTT. The chain carries TRBV9 and TRBJ1-1; 10 bases line up with TRBD1. Trimming took 4 bases from V and 5 from J; bases not matched to a gene: 8. CDR3 length: 15 amino acids. The V gene's germline CDR1 is SGDLS and CDR2 YYNGEE. Filled out from reference TRBV9 and TRBJ1-1, the complete variable domain reads DSGVTQTPKHLITATGQRVTLRCSPRSGDLSVYWYQQSLDQGLQFLIQYYNGEERAKGNILERFSAQQFPDLHSELNLSSLELGDSALYFCASSYEDRGITEAFFGQGTRLTVV.

CDR3 amino acids: CASSIAGSSYNSPLHF. The CDR3 DNA reads TGTGCCAGTAGTATAGCCGGGAGCTCCTATAATTCACCCCTCCACTTT. The chain recombines TRBV19 with TRBJ1-6; no definite D call. This CDR3 contains 16 residues. The germline V gene has CDR1 LNHDA and CDR2 SQIVND (reference sequence). The V end was cut by 1 base, the J end by 0 bases, with 7 bases between.

This chain links TRBV18 with TRBJ2-6; D gene ambiguous. Germline lookup yields CDR1 KGHSH and CDR2 LQKENI. V was shortened by 3 bases and J by 1 base, with 4 bases between the two germline ends. The CDR3 loop spans 14 amino acids. The CDR3 reads CASSPISGANVLTF. The CDR3 DNA follows: TGTGCCAGCTCACCGATTTCTGGGGCCAACGTCCTGACTTTC.

The chain joins TRBV2 to TRBJ2-3; 9 bases align to TRBD2. The CDR3 runs to 15 residues. CDR1 is SNHLY and CDR2 is FYNNEI in the germline V gene. The junction had 9 bases not matched to a gene; V was cut back by 7 bases and J by 4 bases. The CDR3 bases are TGTGCCAGCACCCTGCGGGGGGGAGGGGCAGATACGCAGTATTTT. Protein sequence: CASTLRGGGADTQYF.

V and J are TRBV5-1 and TRBJ2-5; 9 nucleotides match TRBD2. There are 15 residues in the CDR3. The V gene's germline CDR1 is SGHRS and CDR2 YFSETQ. V was pared by 0 bases and J by 5 bases, with 5 bases of the junction left unmatched. The CDR3 loop is CASSLDGTSKETQYF. The CDR3 DNA is TGCGCCAGCAGCTTGGACGGGACTAGCAAGGAGACCCAGTACTTC.

V gene TRBV10-1 combines with J gene TRBJ2-1, with 9 bases fitting TRBD1. CDR3 length equals 22 residues. Germline V gives CDR1 WNHNN, CDR2 SYGVQD (reference sequence). The J segment lost 0 bases and the V segment lost 6 bases, leaving 24 bases of the junction unmatched. CDR3 region: CASSGTGLPGRSSSSSYNEQFF. As DNA, the CDR3 is TGCGCCAGCAGCGGGACAGGGTTACCCGGCCGTTCATCATCAAGCTCCTACAATGAGCAGTTCTTC.

This chain uses TRBV5-6 with TRBJ1-2; a weak D match, TRBD1 (6 bases). CDR1 and CDR2 from the germline V gene are SGHDT and YYEEEE. With 4 bases removed from V and 8 bases from J, the gap between germline ends came to 15 bases. The CDR3 spans 13 residues. CDR3 nucleotide sequence: TGTGCCAGCAGCCATCCGGGGGGCTGGGGCTACACCTTC. It specifies CASSHPGGWGYTF.

The gene calls are TRBV28 and TRBJ1-2; 11 positions agree with TRBD1. This CDR3 comprises 13 residues. V lost 7 bases and J lost 8; bases outside the gene matches: 6. In germline, CDR1 is MDHEN, CDR2 SYDVKM. The CDR3 region has the DNA TGTGCCAGCACCCAGGGACAGGGGGTCGGCTACACCTTC. Translation: CASTQGQGVGYTF.

The J gene is TRBJ2-5, the V gene TRBV28, with a tentative D call TRBD2 (6 bases). The J call may be faulty, since TRBJ2-7 better matches the DNA end. The germline gives CDR1 MDHEN, CDR2 SYDVKM. This CDR3 is 13 amino acids long. The CDR3 loop reads CASSLIGGPEQYF. The DNA of the CDR3 is TGTGCCAGCAGTTTAATTGGAGGGCCCGAGCAGTACTTC.

The chain links TRBV29-1 to TRBJ1-2; maybe TRBD1 (5 bases). V lost 0 bases to trimming and J lost 4 bases, with 9 bases between them. CDR1 and CDR2 (germline): SQVTM, ANQGSEA. This CDR3 is 13 amino acids long. CDR3 bases: TGCAGCGTTGAAGACAGGGCCCTCTATGGCTACACCTTC. Translated, it gives CSVEDRALYGYTF. The whole variable domain, filled in from reference TRBV29-1 and TRBJ1-2, reads SAVISQKPSRDICQRGTSLTIQCQVDSQVTMMFWYRQQPGQSLTLIATANQGSEATYESGFVIDKFPISRPNLTFSTLTVSNMSPEDSSIYLCSVEDRALYGYTFGSGTRLTVV.

The chain carries TRBV4-3 and TRBJ1-2, with D perhaps TRBD1 (5 bases). Germline-derived CDR1 and CDR2 are LGHNA and YSLEER. CDR3 length: 13 residues. Trimming left V 3 bases short and J 4 bases short, with 9 bases between. Here the CDR3 reads CASSHGTGYGYTF. The CDR3 DNA sequence: TGCGCCAGCAGCCATGGGACGGGCTATGGCTACACCTTC.